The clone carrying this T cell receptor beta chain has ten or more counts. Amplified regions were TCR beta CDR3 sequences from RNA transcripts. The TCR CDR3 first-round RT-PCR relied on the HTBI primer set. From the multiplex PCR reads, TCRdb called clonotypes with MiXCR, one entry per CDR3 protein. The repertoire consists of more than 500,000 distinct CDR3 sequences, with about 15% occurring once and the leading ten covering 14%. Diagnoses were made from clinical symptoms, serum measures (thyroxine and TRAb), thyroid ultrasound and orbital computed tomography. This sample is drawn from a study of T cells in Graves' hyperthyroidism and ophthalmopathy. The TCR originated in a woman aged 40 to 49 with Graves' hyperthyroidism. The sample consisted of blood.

The CDR3: CASTPPRGYEQYF. CDR3 in DNA: TGTGCCAGCACCCCGCCGAGGGGCTACGAGCAGTACTTC. The chain has TRBV2 and TRBJ2-7; D is possibly TRBD1 or TRBD2 (5 bases each). Looked up from germline, CDR1 is SNHLY and CDR2 is FYNNEI. CDR3 length: 13 amino acids. V was pared by 7 bases and J by 3 bases, with 13 bases between.